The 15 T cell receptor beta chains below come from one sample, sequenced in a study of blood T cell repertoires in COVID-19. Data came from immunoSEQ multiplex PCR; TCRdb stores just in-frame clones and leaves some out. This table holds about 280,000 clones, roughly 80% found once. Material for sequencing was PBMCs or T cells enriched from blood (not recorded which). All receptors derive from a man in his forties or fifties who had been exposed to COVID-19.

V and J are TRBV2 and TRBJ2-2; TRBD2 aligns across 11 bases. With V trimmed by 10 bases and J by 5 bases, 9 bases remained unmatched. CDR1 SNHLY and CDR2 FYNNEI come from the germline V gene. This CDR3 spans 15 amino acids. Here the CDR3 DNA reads TGTGCCACCCGCTTACTAGCGGGAGAAACCGGGGAGCTGTTTTTT. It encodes CATRLLAGETGELFF.

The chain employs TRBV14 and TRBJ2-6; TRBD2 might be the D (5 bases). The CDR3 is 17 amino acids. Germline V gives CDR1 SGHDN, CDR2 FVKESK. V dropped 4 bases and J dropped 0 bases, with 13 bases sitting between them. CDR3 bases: TGTGCCAGCAGCCGCCTCGGACGGGGCTCTGGGGCCAACGTCCTGACTTTC. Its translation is CASSRLGRGSGANVLTF.

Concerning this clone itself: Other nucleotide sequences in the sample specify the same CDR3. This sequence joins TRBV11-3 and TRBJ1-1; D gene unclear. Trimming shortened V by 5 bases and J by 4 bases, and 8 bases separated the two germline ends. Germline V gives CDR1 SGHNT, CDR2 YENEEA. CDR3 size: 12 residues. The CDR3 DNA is TGTGCCAGCAGCGCCGGTGGCACTGAAGCTTTCTTT. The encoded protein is CASSAGGTEAFF. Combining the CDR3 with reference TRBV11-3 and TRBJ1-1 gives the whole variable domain EAGVVQSPRYKIIEKKQPVAFWCNPISGHNTLYWYLQNLGQGPELLIRYENEEAVDDSQLPKDRFSAERLKGVDSTLKIQPAELGDSAVYLCASSAGGTEAFFGQGTRLTVV.

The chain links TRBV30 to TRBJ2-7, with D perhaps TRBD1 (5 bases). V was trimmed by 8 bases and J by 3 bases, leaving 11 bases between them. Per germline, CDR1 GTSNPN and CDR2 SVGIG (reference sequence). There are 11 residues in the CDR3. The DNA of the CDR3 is TGTGCCCAAAGGGGCTTCTACGAGCAGTACTTC. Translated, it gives CAQRGFYEQYF.

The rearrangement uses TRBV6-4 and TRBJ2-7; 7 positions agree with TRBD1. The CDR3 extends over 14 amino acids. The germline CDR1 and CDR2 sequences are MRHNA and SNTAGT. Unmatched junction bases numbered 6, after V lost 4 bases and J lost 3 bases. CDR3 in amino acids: CASSGPGTDYEQYF. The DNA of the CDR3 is TGTGCCAGCAGTGGCCCTGGGACAGACTACGAGCAGTACTTC.

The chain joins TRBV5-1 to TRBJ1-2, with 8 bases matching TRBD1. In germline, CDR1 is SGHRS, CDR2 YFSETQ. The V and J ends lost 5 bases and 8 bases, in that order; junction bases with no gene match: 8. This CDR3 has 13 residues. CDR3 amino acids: CASRKQGARGYTF. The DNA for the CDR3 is TGCGCCAGCAGGAAGCAGGGGGCGCGGGGCTACACCTTC.

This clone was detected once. CDR3 sequence reads: CASTYQQVNYGYTF. CDR3 nucleotides: TGTGCCAGCACCTACCAACAGGTTAACTATGGCTACACCTTC. J is TRBJ1-2 and V is TRBV7-9, with a tentative D call TRBD1 (5 bases). Germline V CDR1 and CDR2: SEHNR, FQNEAQ (reference sequence). Trimming took 7 bases from V and 1 from J, leaving 13 bases between them. The CDR3 has 14 residues.

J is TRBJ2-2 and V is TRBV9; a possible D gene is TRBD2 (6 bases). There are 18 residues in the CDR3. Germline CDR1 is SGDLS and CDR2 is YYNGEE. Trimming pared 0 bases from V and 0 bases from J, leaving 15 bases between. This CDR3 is CASSVGPGGFANTGELFF. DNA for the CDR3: TGTGCCAGCAGCGTAGGGCCCGGAGGGTTCGCGAACACCGGGGAGCTGTTTTTT.

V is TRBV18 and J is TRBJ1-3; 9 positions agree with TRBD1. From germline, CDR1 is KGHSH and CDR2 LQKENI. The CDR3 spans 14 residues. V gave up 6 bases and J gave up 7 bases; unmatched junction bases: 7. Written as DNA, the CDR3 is TGTGCCAGCTCGCCCGGGACAGGGTGGAACACCATATATTTT. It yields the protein CASSPGTGWNTIYF.

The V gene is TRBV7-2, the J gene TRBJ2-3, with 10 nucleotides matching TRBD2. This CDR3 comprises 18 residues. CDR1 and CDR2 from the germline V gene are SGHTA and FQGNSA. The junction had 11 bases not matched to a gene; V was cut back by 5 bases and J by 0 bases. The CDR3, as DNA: TGTGCCAGCAGCGCTAAACGCGGGACTAGCGCCAGCACAGATACGCAGTATTTT. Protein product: CASSAKRGTSASTDTQYF.

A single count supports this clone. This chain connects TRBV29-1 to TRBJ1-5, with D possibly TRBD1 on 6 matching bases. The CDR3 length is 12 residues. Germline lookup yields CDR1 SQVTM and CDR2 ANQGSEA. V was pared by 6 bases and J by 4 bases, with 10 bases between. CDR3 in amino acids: CSVGGLNQPQHF. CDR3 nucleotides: TGCAGCGTGGGGGGGCTTAATCAGCCCCAGCATTTT.

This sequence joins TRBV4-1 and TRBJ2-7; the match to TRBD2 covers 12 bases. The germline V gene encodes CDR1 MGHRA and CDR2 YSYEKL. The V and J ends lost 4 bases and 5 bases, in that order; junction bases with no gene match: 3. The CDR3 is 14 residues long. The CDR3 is CASSLTSGRNEQYF. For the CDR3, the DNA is TGCGCCAGCAGCCTGACTAGCGGGAGAAACGAGCAGTACTTC.

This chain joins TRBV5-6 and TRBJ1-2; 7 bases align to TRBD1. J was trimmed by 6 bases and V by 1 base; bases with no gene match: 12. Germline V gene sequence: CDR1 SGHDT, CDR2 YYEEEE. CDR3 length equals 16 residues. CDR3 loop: CASSLYRRQGIDGYTF. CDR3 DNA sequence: TGTGCCAGCAGCTTGTACCGGAGACAGGGTATTGATGGCTACACCTTC.

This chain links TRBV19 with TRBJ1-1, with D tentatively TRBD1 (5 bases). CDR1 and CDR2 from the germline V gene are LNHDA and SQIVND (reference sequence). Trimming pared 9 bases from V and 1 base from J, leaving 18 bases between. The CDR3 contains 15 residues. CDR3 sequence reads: CASLDIATTNTEAFF. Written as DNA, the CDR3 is TGTGCCAGCCTGGACATCGCAACAACGAACACTGAAGCTTTCTTT.

CDR3 sequence (DNA): TGTGCCAGCAGCGTAGGGCCCTTACCCTCTAATTCACCCCTCCACTTT. Translating gives CASSVGPLPSNSPLHF. The V gene is TRBV9, the J gene TRBJ1-6; D remains ambiguous. Germline lookup yields CDR1 SGDLS and CDR2 YYNGEE. This CDR3 spans 16 amino acids. Trimming stripped 0 bases from V and 6 bases from J, with 13 bases between.